The sequence of this T cell receptor beta chain was determined in a study of beta chain features in type 1 diabetes listed by TCRdb under 2018. Notes on the research overall: Mean age, gender distribution, total cell number and subset yield did not differ between patients and healthy donors. Across all samples, approximately 100 million sorted cells were examined, and cell number per subset correlated strongly with RNA yield. The study compared the TCRB repertoires of sorted circulating CD4+ T cell subsets in recently diagnosed type 1 diabetes patients with those in matched healthy donors. Naive and central memory subsets were obtained from all 30 or so donors, but regulatory and stem cell-like memory subsets were isolated from only 8 patients and about 8 healthy donors. Points the paper makes about the study in general: Because cDNA rather than genomic DNA was sequenced, highly expressing activated cells could have been over-represented, although no difference in activation and CD3 levels was found between groups. HLA sub-analyses involved small numbers of individuals, so any influence of HLA type on TCRB rearrangement remained unresolved. PCR may preferentially amplify shorter templates, but because patient and control samples were amplified and corrected together, any resulting skew would affect both groups equally. Naive, central memory and regulatory TCRB repertoires appeared to be more alike among patients than among healthy donors. In all four CD4+ subsets, TCRB CDR3 length was moderately but significantly shorter in type 1 diabetes patients. At VDJ recombination sites, type 1 diabetes patients had fewer insertions and more deleted nucleotides, which implies abnormalities in thymic rearrangement.

From each donor, a single peripheral blood sample of approximately 0.11 L on average was drawn into heparinised tubes. Naive, central memory, regulatory and stem cell-like memory CD4+ T cells were sorted on a BD FACSAria II using a panel including CD45RO, CCR7, CD25, CD127, CD95 and CD27. All sorted populations exceeded 95% purity. PBMCs were isolated right away by Lymphoprep density gradient centrifugation and were stained directly, without culture. To minimize batch effects, samples were stained and sorted in pairs, one healthy donor with one patient per experiment. The entire amount of isolated RNA was reverse transcribed using the High Capacity cDNA Reverse Transcription Kit, so the sequenced TCRB transcripts were expressed ones. Deep immunoSEQ sequencing was performed on naive, central memory and regulatory T cell samples, with an average of about 3.57 million total reads per sample. After sorted cells were lysed in RLT buffer, RNA was extracted with DNase-treated RNeasy Micro or Mini kits, with the choice depending on cell number. Each cell subset was processed on its own to prevent cross-contamination, while patient and healthy donor samples were processed together. TCRB sequences were amplified from cDNA with the immunoSEQ multiplex PCR, producing 87-bp fragments spanning the CDR3 region. The amplicons were sequenced using the Illumina HiSeq platform. Concerning the study's data processing: Synthetic template baselines were used to correct PCR bias computationally, reads within Hamming distance 2 were collapsed, and singletons that could not be merged were discarded. By aligning reads against IMGT, V, D and J genes, CDR3 length, and insertions or deletions at six rearrangement sites were assigned. Within each subset, clonotype counts were normalized to sorted cell number, after which true diversity and Gini coefficients were computed with the tcR R package. Repertoire sharing was quantified using the overlap coefficient calculated on TCRB nucleotide sequences. What TCRdb holds here is the immuneACCESS table cut down to in-frame rearrangements. Part of the clones is not present; checked against another copy, under half of the missing clones reflect an unresolved V gene, and the others are unexplained. V, J and clone size are those of that table, while D and trimming were read from the DNA. In all, the sample holds about 150,000 clones, and approximately 12% of those were seen once. Roughly 2% of the sample goes to the ten largest clones.

On this clone itself: Its antigen remains undetermined. No much larger clone is present one base from it, and per-base qualities are unavailable.

The CDR3 measures 17 amino acids from cysteine to phenylalanine. CDR3 DNA is the only sequence kept; it has 51 bases, read in frame from the first base. Unmatched junction bases come to 2, with V trimmed by 0 bases and J by 0 bases. The germline V gene yields SGHRS for CDR1 and YFSETQ for CDR2. The TCR originated in a man in his late teens or twenties in good health. The chain couples TRBV5-1 to TRBJ1-6; 8 bases in between match TRBD1. The specimen was central memory CD4+ T cells from blood. The DNA sequence reads TGCGCCAGCAGCTTGGGACAGGGGAACTCCTATAATTCACCCCTCCACTTT. Translated, it gives CASSLGQGNSYNSPLHF. The reference TRBV5-1 and TRBJ1-6 proteins fill in what lies around the CDR3, so the full variable domain reads KAGVTQTPRYLIKTRGQQVTLSCSPISGHRSVSWYQQTPGQGLQFLFEYFSETQRNKGNFPGRFSGRQFSNSRSEMNVSTLELGDSALYLCASSLGQGNSYNSPLHFGNGTRLTVT.